This T cell receptor beta chain was profiled in a study of cytomegalovirus exposure and HLA in healthy donors. Study-wide points: In a later analysis, productive TCRs from donors in an Asian-associated ancestry cluster reportedly carried fewer N-insertions than the cohort mean. The classifier, whose performance was assessed in both the original and validation cohorts, reportedly diagnosed cytomegalovirus status with high specificity and sensitivity. The study put 150 to 200 TCR beta chains on its list as cytomegalovirus-associated.

A multiplex PCR was run with 60 Vbeta primers and 13 Jbeta primers. Produced via immunoSEQ multiplex PCR; TCRdb's table is partial and in-frame only. Across under 95,000 clones, the top ten clones capture approximately 0.63% of the sample. Deletions cut 1 base from V and 5 bases from J, with 12 bases between. CDR1 and CDR2 (germline): SEHNR, FQNEAQ (reference sequence). This CDR3 has 14 residues. Worth noting for this clone: Its antigen remains unknown.

The sequence came from a man aged 45-65 years in good health and CMV-seronegative. Sequencing used PBMCs. The chain joins TRBV7-9 to TRBJ2-7; weak D call: TRBD1 (6 bases). The CDR3 is CASSLGGRGHEQYF. CDR3 nucleotide sequence: TGTGCCAGCAGCTTAGGGGGCAGGGGCCACGAGCAGTACTTC.